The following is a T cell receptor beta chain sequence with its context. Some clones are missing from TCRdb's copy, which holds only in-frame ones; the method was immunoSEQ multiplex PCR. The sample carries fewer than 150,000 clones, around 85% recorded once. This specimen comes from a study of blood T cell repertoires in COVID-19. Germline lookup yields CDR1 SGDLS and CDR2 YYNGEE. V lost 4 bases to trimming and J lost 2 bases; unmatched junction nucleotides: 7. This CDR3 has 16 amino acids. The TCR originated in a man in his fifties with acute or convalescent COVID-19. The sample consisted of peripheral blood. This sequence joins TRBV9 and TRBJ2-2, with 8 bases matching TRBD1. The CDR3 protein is CASSIRDRLNTGELFF. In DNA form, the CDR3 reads TGTGCCAGCAGCATCCGGGACAGGCTCAACACCGGGGAGCTGTTTTTT.